This T cell receptor beta chain stems from a study of human T cells and chemical hapten exposure. The study, taken as a whole, reports: With DPC sensitization, TCRs exceeding 1 in 1000 frequency showed no change. PT1 expanded TCR numbers rose with patch test score. Expanded TCRs were compared with controls, and the expanded TCRs formed significantly more large CDR3 similarity clusters. All donors were alopecia patients, so their immunity may differ from that of healthy people.

The CDR3 has 14 residues. Trimming removed 6 bases at V and 3 bases at J, with 14 bases between. CDR1 is MNHEY and CDR2 is SVGEGT in the germline V gene. This clonotype was counted ten times or more. Its antigen is not known. Time point denoted: pre-sensitization, week 0. Treatment indicated: therapeutic diphenylcyclopropenone sensitization with weekly scalp DPC. MiXCR was run by TCRdb on the RACE reads, yielding one entry per CDR3 protein. Found here are approximately 370,000 distinct CDR3 sequences, roughly 6% of them singletons; the top ten hold approximately 8.2%. The receptor was derived from a woman between 18 and 29 years old with alopecia areata. Some clones in this sample may be carry-over from other donors' samples. This specimen consisted of whole blood, obtained in connection with sensitization to the hapten diphenylcyclopropenone (DPC). This rearrangement joins TRBV6-2 or TRBV6-3 to TRBJ1-2, with D perhaps matching TRBD1 (5 bases). Here the CDR3 DNA reads TGTGCCAGCAGATCCGGGGGATCCCACTATGGCTACACCTTC. Its protein product is CASRSGGSHYGYTF.